This T cell receptor (beta chain) was sequenced for a study of T cells in Graves' hyperthyroidism and ophthalmopathy. Points from the study as a whole: In blood, most of the thyroid clonotypes expanded above 0.001 were also present. Ophthalmopathy could be told apart from stable hyperthyroidism with a 13 V-J model.

Concerning this clonotype: Its antigen is unknown.

Germline trimming cut 7 bases from V and 9 bases from J; bases unmatched to any gene: 7. CDR1 is SNHLY and CDR2 is FYNNEI in the germline V gene. The CDR3 runs 13 residues. Amplified TCR beta CDR3 regions derived from RNA transcripts. HTBI primers were the set used in a first-round RT-PCR of the TCR CDR3. TCRdb used MiXCR to reprocess the multiplex PCR reads, holding one entry per CDR3 protein. The table records roughly 550,000 distinct CDR3 sequences, around 16% of them present only once. Source material: blood. The origin of this receptor is a woman aged 25 to 39 with Graves' ophthalmopathy. V is TRBV2 and J is TRBJ2-1; 9 nucleotides match TRBD2. In nucleotides, the CDR3 is TGTGCCAGCACGGCGGGAGGGTCGGCTGAGCAGTTCTTC. This encodes CASTAGGSAEQFF.